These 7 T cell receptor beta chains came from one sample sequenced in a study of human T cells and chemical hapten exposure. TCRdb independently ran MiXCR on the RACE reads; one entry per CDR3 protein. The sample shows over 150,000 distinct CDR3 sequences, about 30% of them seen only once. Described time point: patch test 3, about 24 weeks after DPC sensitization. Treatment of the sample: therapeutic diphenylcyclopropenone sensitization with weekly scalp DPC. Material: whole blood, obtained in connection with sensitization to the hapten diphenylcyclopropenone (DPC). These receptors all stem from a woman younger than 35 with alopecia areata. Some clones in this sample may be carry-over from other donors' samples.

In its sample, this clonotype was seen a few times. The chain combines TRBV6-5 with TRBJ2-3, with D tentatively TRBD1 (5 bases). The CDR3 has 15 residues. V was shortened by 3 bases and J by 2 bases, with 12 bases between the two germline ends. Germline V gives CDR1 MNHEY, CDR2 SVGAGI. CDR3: CASSYLDTSTDTQYF. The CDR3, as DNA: TGTGCCAGCAGTTATTTGGACACCTCCACAGATACGCAGTATTTT.

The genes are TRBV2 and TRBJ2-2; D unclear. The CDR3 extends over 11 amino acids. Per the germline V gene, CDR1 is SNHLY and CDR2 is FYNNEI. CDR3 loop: CVFRGSGELFF. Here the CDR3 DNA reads TGTGTATTCCGAGGTTCCGGGGAGCTGTTTTTT.

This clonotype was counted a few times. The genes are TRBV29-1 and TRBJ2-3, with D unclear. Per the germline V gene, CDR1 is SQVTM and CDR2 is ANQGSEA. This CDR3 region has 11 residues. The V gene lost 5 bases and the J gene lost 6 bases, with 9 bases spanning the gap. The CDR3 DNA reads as TGCAGCGTTTTAAGGCGGGATACGCAGTATTTT. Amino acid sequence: CSVLRRDTQYF.

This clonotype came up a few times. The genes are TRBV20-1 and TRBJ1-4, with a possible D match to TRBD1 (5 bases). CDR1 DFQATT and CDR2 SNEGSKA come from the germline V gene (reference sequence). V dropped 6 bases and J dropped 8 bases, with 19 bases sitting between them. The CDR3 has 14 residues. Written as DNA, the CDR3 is TGCAGTGCAACGTCCCGGGGGGTGAGGGAAAAACTGTTTTTT. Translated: CSATSRGVREKLFF.

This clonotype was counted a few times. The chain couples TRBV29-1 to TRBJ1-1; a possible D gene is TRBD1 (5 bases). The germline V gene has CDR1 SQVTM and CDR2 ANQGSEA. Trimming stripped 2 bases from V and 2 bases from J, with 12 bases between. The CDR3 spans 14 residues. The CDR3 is CSVEIQGRNTEAFF. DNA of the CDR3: TGCAGCGTTGAAATCCAGGGACGCAACACTGAAGCTTTCTTT.

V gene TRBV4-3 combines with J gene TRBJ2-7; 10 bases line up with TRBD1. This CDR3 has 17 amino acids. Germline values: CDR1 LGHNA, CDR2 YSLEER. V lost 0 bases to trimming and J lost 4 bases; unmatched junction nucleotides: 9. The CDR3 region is CASSQDFRDRGQYEQYF. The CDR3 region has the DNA TGCGCCAGCAGCCAAGATTTCAGGGACAGGGGTCAGTACGAGCAGTACTTC.

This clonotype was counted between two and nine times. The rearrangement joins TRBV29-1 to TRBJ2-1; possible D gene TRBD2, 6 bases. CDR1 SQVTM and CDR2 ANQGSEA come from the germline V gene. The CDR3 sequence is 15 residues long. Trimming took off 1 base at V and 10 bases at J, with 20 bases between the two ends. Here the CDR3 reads CSVEGASAGYGEQFF. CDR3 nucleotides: TGCAGCGTTGAAGGGGCTAGCGCGGGTTATGGGGAGCAGTTCTTC.